A single sample is the source of the 4 T cell receptor beta chains below, sequenced in a study of cytomegalovirus exposure and HLA in healthy donors. The PCR made use of 60 Vbeta and 13 Jbeta primers. Data came from immunoSEQ multiplex PCR; TCRdb stores just in-frame clones and leaves some out. The repertoire holds about 94,000 clones, 79% seen once, with about 3.8% in the top ten. The specimen sequenced was PBMCs. The receptors shown here come from a woman in her thirties or forties in good health and CMV-seronegative.

V and J are TRBV2 and TRBJ2-5; no clear D gene. Germline-derived CDR1 and CDR2 are SNHLY and FYNNEI. The CDR3 has 14 residues. With 4 bases removed from V and 3 bases from J, the gap between germline ends came to 12 bases. The CDR3 region has the DNA TGTGCCAGCAGTGTATCGCGAGTTAAAGAGACCCAGTACTTC. Amino acids: CASSVSRVKETQYF.

The chain is built from TRBV2 and TRBJ1-4; D gene uncertain. V was cut by 8 bases and J by 6 bases, with 13 bases left in between. The CDR3 spans 13 residues. Germline-derived CDR1 and CDR2 are SNHLY and FYNNEI. The CDR3 nucleotides are TGTGCCAGCTCGCCTCGGGTGGATGAAAAACTGTTTTTT. Translation: CASSPRVDEKLFF.

This chain joins TRBV5-1 and TRBJ2-1, with TRBD2 matching over 12 bases. The CDR3 runs to 17 residues. The germline gives CDR1 SGHRS, CDR2 YFSETQ. With V trimmed by 0 bases and J by 5 bases, 6 bases remained unmatched. The CDR3 region is CASSLVTSGGLNNEQFF. CDR3 sequence (DNA): TGCGCCAGCAGCTTGGTAACTAGCGGGGGGCTAAACAATGAGCAGTTCTTC.

This clone was seen a single time. The V and J genes are TRBV5-1 and TRBJ2-5, with a possible D match to TRBD2 (5 bases). V was cut by 0 bases and J by 5 bases, with 8 bases left in between. This CDR3 has 13 residues. The germline gives CDR1 SGHRS, CDR2 YFSETQ. The CDR3 protein is CASSLAGFETQYF. As DNA, the CDR3 is TGCGCCAGCAGCTTGGCGGGGTTTGAGACCCAGTACTTC.